This T cell receptor beta chain stems from a study of cytomegalovirus exposure and HLA in healthy donors. About the research overall: Prior work identified 117 million unique TCR beta sequences in approximately 180 million T cells.

60 Vbeta and 13 Jbeta primers were used in PCR. This table comes from immunoSEQ multiplex PCR, and its TCRdb copy is limited to in-frame clones, with some not included. The top ten clones hold roughly 6.8% of a sample with 73,000 or so clones, around four fifths of them seen once. On this clone: Antigen unknown.

Losses at the gene ends were 5 bases for V and 0 bases for J; bases not matched to a gene: 3. CDR3 length equals 14 residues. Germline-derived CDR1 and CDR2 are LNHDA and SQIVND (reference sequence). Regarding the study as a whole: Later on, a genetic analysis was performed. It linked a missense variant in DCLRE1C with V- and J-gene trimming of TCR beta. Researchers reported in a later analysis that common viral pathogens appeared linked to several top clusters. CMV antigen specificity was confirmed in vitro for a few CMV-associated chains.

The origin of this receptor is a human donor in good health. This chain links TRBV19 with TRBJ1-1; 7 positions match TRBD1. The sequenced material came from PBMCs. Written as DNA, the CDR3 is TGTGCCAGTAGTGGGACAGACCTGAACACTGAAGCTTTCTTT. This gives the protein CASSGTDLNTEAFF.